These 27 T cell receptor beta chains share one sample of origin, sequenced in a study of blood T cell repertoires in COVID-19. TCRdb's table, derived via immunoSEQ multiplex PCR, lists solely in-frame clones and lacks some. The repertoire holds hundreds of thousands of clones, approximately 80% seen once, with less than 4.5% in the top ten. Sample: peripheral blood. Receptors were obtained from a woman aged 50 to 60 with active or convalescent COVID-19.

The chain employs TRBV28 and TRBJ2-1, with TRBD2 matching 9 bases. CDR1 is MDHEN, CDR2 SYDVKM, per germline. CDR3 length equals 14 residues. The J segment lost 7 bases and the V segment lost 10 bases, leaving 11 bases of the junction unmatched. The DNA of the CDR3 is TGTGCCACCGATGGGACTAGCTGGGGGAATGAGCAGTTCTTC. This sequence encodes CATDGTSWGNEQFF.

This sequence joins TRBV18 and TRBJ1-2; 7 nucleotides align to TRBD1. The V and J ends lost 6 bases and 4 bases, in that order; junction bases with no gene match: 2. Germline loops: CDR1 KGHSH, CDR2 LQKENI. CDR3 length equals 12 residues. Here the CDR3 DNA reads TGTGCCAGCTCCGGGGACAGCTATGGCTACACCTTC. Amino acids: CASSGDSYGYTF.

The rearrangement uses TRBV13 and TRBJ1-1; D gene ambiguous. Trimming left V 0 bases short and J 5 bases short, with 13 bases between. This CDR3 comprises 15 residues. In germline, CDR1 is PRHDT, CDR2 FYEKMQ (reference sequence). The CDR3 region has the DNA TGTGCCAGCAGCTTAGGCCATAGAGGTTTGACTGAAGCTTTCTTT. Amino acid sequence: CASSLGHRGLTEAFF.

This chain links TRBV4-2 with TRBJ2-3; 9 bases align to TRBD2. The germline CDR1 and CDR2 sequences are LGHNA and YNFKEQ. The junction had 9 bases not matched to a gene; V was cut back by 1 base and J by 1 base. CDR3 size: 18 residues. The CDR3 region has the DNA TGTGCCAGCAGCCAAGTGTGGGCGGGAGGGCCTGGCACAGATACGCAGTATTTT. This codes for CASSQVWAGGPGTDTQYF.

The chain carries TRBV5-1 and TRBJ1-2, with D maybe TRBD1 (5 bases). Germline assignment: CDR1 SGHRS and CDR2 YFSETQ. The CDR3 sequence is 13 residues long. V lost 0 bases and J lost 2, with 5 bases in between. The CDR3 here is CASSLEGNYGYTF. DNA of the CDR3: TGCGCCAGCAGCTTGGAGGGGAACTATGGCTACACCTTC.

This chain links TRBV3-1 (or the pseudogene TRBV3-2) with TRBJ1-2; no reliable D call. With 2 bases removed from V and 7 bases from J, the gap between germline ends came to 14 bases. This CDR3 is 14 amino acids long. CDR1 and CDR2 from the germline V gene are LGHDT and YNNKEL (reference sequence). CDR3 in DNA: TGTGCCAGCAGCCAACCTCCTCCCGGTCGTGGCTACACCTTC. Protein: CASSQPPPGRGYTF.

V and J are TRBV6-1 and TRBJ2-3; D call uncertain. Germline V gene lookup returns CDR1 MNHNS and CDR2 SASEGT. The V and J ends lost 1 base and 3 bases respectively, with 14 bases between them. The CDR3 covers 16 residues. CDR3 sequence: CASSEGVGPVTDTQYF. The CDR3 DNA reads TGTGCCAGCAGTGAAGGCGTGGGCCCAGTAACAGATACGCAGTATTTT.

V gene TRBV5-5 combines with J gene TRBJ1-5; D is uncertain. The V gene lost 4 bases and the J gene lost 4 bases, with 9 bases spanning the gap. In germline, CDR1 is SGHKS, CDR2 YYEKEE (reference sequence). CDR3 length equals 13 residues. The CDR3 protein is CASSLSRNQPQHF. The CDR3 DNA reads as TGTGCCAGCAGCCTCTCCAGGAATCAGCCCCAGCATTTT.

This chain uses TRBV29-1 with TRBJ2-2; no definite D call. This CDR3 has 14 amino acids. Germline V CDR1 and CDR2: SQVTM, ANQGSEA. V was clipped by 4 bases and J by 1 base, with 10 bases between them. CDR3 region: CSVGLVRNTGELFF. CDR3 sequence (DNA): TGCAGCGTTGGGCTTGTAAGGAACACCGGGGAGCTGTTTTTT.

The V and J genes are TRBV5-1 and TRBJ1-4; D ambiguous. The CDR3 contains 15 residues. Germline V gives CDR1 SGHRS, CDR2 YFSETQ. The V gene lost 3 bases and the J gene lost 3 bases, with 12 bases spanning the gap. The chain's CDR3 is CASSSDGSANEKLFF. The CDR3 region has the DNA TGCGCCAGCAGCTCGGACGGTAGCGCTAATGAAAAACTGTTTTTT.

Here the CDR3 DNA reads TGCGCCAGCAGCCCTGTTAGGACAGGATTTAACTATGGCTACACCTTC. Translation: CASSPVRTGFNYGYTF. This chain joins TRBV4-1 and TRBJ1-2, with TRBD1 matching over 7 bases. CDR1 is MGHRA, CDR2 YSYEKL, per germline. The CDR3 runs to 16 residues. With V trimmed by 4 bases and J by 1 base, 9 bases remained unmatched.

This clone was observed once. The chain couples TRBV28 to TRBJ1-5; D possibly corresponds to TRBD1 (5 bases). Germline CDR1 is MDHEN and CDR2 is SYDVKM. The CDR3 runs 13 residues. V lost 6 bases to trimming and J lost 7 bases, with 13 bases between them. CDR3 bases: TGTGCCAGCAGACCCCAGGGCCGGCAGCCCCAGCATTTT. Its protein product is CASRPQGRQPQHF.

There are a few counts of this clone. The CDR3 loop is CASSQVGSTHPGYTF. CDR3 nucleotides: TGTGCCAGCAGCCAGGTCGGGAGTACCCACCCTGGCTACACCTTC. The genes are TRBV7-9 and TRBJ1-2; D is unclear. Germline values: CDR1 SEHNR, CDR2 FQNEAQ (reference sequence). This CDR3 region has 15 residues. V gave up 5 bases and J gave up 7 bases, with 20 bases separating them.

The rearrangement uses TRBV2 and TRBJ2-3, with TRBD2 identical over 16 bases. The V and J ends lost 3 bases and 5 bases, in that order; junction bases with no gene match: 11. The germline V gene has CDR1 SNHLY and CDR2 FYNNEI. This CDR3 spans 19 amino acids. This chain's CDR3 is CASSERGGLAGGPGDTQYF. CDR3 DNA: TGTGCCAGCAGTGAGAGGGGGGGACTAGCGGGAGGGCCGGGAGATACGCAGTATTTT. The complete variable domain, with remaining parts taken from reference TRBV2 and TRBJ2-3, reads EPEVTQTPSHQVTQMGQEVILRCVPISNHLYFYWYRQILGQKVEFLVSFYNNEISEKSEIFDDQFSVERPDGSNFTLKIRSTKLEDSAMYFCASSERGGLAGGPGDTQYFGPGTRLTVL.

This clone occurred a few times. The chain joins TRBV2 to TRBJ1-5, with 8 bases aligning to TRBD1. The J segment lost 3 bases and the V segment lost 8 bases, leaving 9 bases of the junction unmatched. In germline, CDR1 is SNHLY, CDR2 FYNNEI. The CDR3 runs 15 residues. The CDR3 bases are TGTGCCAGCCTCCGGGACAGGAGCTACAATCAGCCCCAGCATTTT. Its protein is CASLRDRSYNQPQHF.

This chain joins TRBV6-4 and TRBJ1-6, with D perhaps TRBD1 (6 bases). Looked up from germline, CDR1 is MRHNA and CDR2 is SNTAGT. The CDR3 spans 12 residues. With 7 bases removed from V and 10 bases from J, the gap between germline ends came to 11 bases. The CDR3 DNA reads TGTGCCAGCACCCCCAGGGGATCACCCCTCCACTTT. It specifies CASTPRGSPLHF.

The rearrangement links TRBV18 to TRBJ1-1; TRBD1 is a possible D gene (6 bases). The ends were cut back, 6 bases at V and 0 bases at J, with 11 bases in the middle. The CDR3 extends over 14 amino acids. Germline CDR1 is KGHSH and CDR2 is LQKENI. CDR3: CASSLWDMNTEAFF. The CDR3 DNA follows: TGTGCCAGCTCCCTATGGGACATGAACACTGAAGCTTTCTTT.

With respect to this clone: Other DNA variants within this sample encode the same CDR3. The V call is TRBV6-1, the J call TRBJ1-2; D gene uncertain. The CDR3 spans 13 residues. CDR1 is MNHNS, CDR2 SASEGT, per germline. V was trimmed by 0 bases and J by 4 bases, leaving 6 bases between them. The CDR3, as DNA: TGTGCCAGCAGTGAAGCCGGTGGCTATGGCTACACCTTC. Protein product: CASSEAGGYGYTF.

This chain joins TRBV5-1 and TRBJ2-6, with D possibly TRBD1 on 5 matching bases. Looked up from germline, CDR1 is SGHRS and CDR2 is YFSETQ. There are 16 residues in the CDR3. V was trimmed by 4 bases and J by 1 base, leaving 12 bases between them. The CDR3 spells CASSPVTGSGANVLTF. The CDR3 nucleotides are TGCGCCAGCAGCCCAGTCACAGGATCTGGGGCCAACGTCCTGACTTTC.

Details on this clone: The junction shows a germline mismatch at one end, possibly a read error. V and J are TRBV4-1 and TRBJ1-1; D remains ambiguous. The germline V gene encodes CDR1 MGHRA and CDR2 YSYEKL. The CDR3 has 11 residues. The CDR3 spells CASSQESAYIF. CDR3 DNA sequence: TGCGCCAGCAGCCAAGAAAGCGCCTATATATTT.

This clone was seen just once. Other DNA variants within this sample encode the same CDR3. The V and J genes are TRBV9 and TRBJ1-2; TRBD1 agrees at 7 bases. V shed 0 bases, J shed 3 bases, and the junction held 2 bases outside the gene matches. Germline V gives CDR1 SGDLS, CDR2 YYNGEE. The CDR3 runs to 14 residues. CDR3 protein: CASSVGQGDYGYTF. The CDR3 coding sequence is TGTGCCAGCAGCGTAGGACAGGGAGACTATGGCTACACCTTC.

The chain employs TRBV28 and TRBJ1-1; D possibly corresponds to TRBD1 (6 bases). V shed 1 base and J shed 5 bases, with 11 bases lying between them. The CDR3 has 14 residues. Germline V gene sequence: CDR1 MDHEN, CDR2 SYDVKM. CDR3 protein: CASSLLQGGTEAFF. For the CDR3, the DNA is TGTGCCAGCAGTTTATTACAGGGAGGGACTGAAGCTTTCTTT.

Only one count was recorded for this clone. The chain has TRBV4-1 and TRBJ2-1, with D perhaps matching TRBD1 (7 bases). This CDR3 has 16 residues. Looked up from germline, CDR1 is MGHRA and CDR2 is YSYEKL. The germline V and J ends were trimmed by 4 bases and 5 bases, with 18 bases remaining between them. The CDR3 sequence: CASSLRQGGLNNEQFF. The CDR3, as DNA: TGCGCCAGCAGCCTCCGACAGGGAGGATTAAACAATGAGCAGTTCTTC.

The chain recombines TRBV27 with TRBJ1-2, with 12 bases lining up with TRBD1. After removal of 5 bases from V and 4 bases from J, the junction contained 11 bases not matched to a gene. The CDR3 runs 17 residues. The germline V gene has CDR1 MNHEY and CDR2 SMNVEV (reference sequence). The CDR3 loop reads CASSEHPGTGGTYGYTF. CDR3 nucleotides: TGTGCCAGCAGTGAACACCCCGGGACAGGGGGCACCTATGGCTACACCTTC.

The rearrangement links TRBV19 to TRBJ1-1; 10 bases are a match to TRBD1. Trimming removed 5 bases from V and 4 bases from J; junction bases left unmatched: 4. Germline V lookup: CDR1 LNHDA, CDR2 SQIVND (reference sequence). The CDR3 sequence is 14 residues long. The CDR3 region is CASSSWTGGTEAFF. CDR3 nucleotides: TGTGCCAGTAGTTCCTGGACAGGGGGCACTGAAGCTTTCTTT.

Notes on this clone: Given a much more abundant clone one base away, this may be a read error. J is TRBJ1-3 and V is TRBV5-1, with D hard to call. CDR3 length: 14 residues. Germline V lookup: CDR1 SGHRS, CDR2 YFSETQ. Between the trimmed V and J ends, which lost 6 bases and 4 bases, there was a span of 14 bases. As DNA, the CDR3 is TGCGCCAGCAACGGTGGAGCGGTGGGAAACACCATATATTTT. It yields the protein CASNGGAVGNTIYF.

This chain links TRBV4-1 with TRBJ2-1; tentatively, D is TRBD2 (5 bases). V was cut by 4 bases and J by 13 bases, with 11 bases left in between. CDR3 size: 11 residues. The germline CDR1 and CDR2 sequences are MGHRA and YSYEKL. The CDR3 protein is CASSLAEVQFF. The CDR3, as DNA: TGCGCCAGCAGCCTTGCGGAGGTCCAGTTCTTC.